This note documents a single TCR beta chain sequence. Patients from Seattle were sampled longitudinally, starting during active infection. This sample is drawn from a study of blood T cell repertoires in COVID-19. Across the study: Donors in the United States, Italy and Spain gave samples during acute or convalescent COVID-19. Nucleic acid was either cDNA or gDNA, and it came from T cells, B-cell-depleted T cells, or PBMCs.

As handled by the study authors: Nucleated cell number was recorded as an estimate derived from reference gene primer amplification. Profiled with immunoSEQ multiplex PCR; TCRdb holds only in-frame clones, not every one. The DNA gave D and trimming, while V, J and clone size come from that table. The table records 200,000 to 300,000 clones, more than 80% of them present only once. This CDR3 spans 13 amino acids. V was trimmed by 7 bases and J by 3 bases, leaving 13 bases between them. Germline V CDR1 and CDR2: MNHEY, SVGAGI. Material for sequencing was peripheral blood. The receptor's source is an elderly woman with COVID-19, enrolled during active disease. The chain recombines TRBV6-5 with TRBJ2-7; a weak D match, TRBD2 (6 bases). CDR3 bases: TGTGCCAGCATGGGAGGACATCGCTACGAGCAGTACTTC. This sequence encodes CASMGGHRYEQYF.